The rows below give T cell receptor beta chains drawn from one sample of a study of T-cell memory formation after mild COVID-19. From the 5' RACE reads, TCRdb called clonotypes with MiXCR, one entry per CDR3 protein. Altogether approximately 150,000 distinct CDR3 sequences are present, 10% to 15% being singletons, with the ten largest covering 2.5% to 4%. Material for sequencing was PBMCs or a T cell subset sorted from them (not recorded which). These receptors were obtained from a man aged 18 to 30 who had mild COVID-19 (a few samples of this study predate the infection). Cell type and time point are not known. The CDR3 runs from the conserved cysteine through the conserved F or W. D genes are given only for firm matches. A row's size may be missing; if present it is once, few, many or a size class.

TRBJ2-5 TRBV11-2 NA NA TGTGCCAGCGGTTCGGACAGATCAGAGACCCAGTACTTC CASGSDRSETQYF
TRBJ2-4 TRBV7-2 many NA TGTGCCAGCAGCATAGAGGCTAGCCGGGGATACATTCAGTACTTC CASSIEASRGYIQYF
TRBJ2-7 TRBV7-9 many TRBD2 TGTGCCAGCAGCCATGGGGGGGGCTACGAGCAGTACTTC CASSHGGGYEQYF
TRBJ2-7 TRBV25-1 many TRBD1 TGTGCCAGCAGTGGCCCTACAGGGGGAGCATCTGAGCAGTACTTC CASSGPTGGASEQYF
TRBJ2-6 TRBV6-5 NA TRBD1 TGTGCCAGCAGTTACGGGCTTTTTCCCGGGACAGGGGCCGGGGCCAACGTCCTGACTTTC CASSYGLFPGTGAGANVLTF
TRBJ2-6 TRBV27 NA NA TGTGCCAGCAGCTCCTTAGGGTTCTCCTCTGGGGCCAACGTCCTGACTTTC CASSSLGFSSGANVLTF
TRBJ2-6 TRBV7-9 few NA TGTGCTTGGGTAGCTGGGGCCAACGTCCTGACTTTC CAWVAGANVLTF
TRBJ1-3 TRBV5-1 NA NA TGCGCCAGCAGCTTGGACCGCCTGGGAAACACCATATATTTT CASSLDRLGNTIYF
TRBJ2-3 TRBV29-1 NA NA TGCAGCCACCAGGGGTCGGACGATACGCAGTATTTT CSHQGSDDTQYF
TRBJ2-7 TRBV18 NA NA TGTGCCAGCTCACGACCGACAGGGAGGCTCAGCGAGCAGTACTTC CASSRPTGRLSEQYF